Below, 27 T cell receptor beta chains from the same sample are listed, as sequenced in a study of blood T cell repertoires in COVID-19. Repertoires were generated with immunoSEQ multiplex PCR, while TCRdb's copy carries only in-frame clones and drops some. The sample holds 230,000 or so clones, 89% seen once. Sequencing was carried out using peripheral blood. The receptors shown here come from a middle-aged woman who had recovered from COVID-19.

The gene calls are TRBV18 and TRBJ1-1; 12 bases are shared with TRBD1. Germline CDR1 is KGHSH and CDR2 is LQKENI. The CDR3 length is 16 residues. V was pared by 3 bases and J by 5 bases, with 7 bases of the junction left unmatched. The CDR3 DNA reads TGTGCCAGCTCACCCGGGACAGGGGGCTTCGGGACTGAAGCTTTCTTT. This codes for CASSPGTGGFGTEAFF.

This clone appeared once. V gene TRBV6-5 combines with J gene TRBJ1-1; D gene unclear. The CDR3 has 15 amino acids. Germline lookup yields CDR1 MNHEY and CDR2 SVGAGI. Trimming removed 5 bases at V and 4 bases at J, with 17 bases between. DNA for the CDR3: TGTGCCAGCAGTCCCAGTTTTCGGGGAGGCACTGAAGCTTTCTTT. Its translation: CASSPSFRGGTEAFF.

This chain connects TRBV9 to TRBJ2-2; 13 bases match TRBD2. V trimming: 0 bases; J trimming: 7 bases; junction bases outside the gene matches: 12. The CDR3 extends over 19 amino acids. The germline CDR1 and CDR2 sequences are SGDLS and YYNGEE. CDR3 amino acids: CASSVEGTSGAWPGGELFF. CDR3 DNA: TGTGCCAGCAGCGTAGAGGGGACTAGCGGGGCTTGGCCAGGCGGGGAGCTGTTTTTT.

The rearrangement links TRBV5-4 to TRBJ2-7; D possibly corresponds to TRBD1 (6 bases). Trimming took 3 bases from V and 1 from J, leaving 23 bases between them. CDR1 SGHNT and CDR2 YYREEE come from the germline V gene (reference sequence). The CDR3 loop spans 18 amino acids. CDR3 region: CASSYYTRTEVNSYEQYF. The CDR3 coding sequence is TGTGCCAGCAGCTATTATACCCGGACAGAGGTAAATTCCTACGAGCAGTACTTC.

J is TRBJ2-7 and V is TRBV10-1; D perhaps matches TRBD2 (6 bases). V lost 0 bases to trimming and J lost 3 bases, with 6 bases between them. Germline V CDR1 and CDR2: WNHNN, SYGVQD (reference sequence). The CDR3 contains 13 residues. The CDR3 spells CASSESTSYEQYF. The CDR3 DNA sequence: TGCGCCAGCAGTGAGTCGACTAGCTACGAGCAGTACTTC.

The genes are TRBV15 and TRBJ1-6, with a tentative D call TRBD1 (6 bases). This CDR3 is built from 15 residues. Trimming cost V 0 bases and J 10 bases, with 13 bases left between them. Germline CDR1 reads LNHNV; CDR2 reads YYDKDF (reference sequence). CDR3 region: CATSRDPAGESPLHF. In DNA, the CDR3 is TGTGCCACCAGCAGAGATCCGGCAGGGGAATCACCCCTCCACTTT.

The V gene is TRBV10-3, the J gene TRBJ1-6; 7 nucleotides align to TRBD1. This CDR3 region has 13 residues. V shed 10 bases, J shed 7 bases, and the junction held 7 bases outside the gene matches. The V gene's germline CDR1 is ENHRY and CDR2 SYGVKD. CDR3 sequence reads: CATAGTDNSPLHF. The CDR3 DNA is TGTGCCACTGCGGGGACAGACAATTCACCCCTCCACTTT.

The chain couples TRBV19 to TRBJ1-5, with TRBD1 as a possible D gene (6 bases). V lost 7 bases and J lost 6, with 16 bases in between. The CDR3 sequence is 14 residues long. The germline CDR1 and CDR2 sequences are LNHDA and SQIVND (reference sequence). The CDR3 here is CASTGGRWGQPQHF. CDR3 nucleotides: TGTGCCAGTACGGGGGGCAGGTGGGGTCAGCCCCAGCATTTT. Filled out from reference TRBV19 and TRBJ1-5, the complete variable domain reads DGGITQSPKYLFRKEGQNVTLSCEQNLNHDAMYWYRQDPGQGLRLIYYSQIVNDFQKGDIAEGYSVSREKKESFPLTVTSAQKNPTAFYLCASTGGRWGQPQHFGDGTRLSIL.

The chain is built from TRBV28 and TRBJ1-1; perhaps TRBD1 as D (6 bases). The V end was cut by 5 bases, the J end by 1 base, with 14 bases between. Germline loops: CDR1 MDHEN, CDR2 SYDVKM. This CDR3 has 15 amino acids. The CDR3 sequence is CASSILTGANTEAFF. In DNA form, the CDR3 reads TGTGCCAGCAGTATCCTGACAGGAGCGAACACTGAAGCTTTCTTT.

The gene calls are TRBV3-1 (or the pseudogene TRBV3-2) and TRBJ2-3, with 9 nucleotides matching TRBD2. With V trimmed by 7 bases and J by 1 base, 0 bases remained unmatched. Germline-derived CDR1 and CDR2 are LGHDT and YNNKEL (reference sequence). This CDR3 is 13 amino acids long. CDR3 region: CASKRGGTDTQYF. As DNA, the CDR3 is TGTGCCAGCAAGCGGGGGGGCACAGATACGCAGTATTTT.

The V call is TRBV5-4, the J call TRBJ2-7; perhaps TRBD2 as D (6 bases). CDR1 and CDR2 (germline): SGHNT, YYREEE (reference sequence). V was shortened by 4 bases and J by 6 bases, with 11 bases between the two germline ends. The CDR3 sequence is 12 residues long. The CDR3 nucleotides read TGTGCCAGCAGCAGACCGGAGGGCGAGCAGTACGTC. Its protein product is CASSRPEGEQYV.

For the CDR3, the DNA is TGTGCCAGTAGTAAGGGACAGGACATCTACAATGATCAGCCCCAGCATTTT. It codes for CASSKGQDIYNDQPQHF. The chain carries TRBV19 and TRBJ1-5, with 8 bases aligning to TRBD1. The V gene's germline CDR1 is LNHDA and CDR2 SQIVND (reference sequence). The CDR3 runs to 17 residues. V lost 4 bases to trimming and J lost 5 bases; unmatched junction nucleotides: 13.

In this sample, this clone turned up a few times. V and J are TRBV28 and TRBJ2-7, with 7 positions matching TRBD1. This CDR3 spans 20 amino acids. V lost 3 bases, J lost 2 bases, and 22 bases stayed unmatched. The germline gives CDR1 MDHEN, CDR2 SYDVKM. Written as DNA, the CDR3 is TGTGCCAGCAGTTTTCCCGCCAGGCTTGCGGTTCCGGGACAGACCTACGAGCAGTACTTC. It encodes CASSFPARLAVPGQTYEQYF.

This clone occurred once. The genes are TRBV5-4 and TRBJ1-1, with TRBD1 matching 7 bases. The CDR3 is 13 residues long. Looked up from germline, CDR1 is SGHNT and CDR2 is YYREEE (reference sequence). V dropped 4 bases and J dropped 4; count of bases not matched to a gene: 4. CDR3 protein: CASSLRGPTEAFF. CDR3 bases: TGTGCCAGCAGCCTGAGGGGGCCCACTGAAGCTTTCTTT.

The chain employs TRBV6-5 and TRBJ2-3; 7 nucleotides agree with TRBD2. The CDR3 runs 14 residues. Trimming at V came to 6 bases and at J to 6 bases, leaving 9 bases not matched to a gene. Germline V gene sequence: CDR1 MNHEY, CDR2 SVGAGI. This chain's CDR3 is CASSRVGGKDTQYF. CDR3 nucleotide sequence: TGTGCCAGCAGCCGGGTCGGGGGGAAGGATACGCAGTATTTT.

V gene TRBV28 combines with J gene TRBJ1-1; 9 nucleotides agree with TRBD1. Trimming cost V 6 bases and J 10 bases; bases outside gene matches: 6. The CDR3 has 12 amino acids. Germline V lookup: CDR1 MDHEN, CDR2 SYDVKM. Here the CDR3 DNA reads TGTGCCAGCAGCCTTGGACAGGGGATAGCTTTCTTT. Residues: CASSLGQGIAFF.

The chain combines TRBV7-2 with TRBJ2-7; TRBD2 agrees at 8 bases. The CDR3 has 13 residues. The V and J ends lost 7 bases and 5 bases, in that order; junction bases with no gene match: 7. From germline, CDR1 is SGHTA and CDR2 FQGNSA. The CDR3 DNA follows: TGTGCCAGCATCCCACCGGGGGGGGACGAGCAGTACTTC. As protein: CASIPPGGDEQYF. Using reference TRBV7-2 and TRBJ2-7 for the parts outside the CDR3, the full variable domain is GAGVSQSPSNKVTEKGKDVELRCDPISGHTALYWYRQSLGQGLEFLIYFQGNSAPDKSGLPSDRFSAERTGGSVSTLTIQRTQQEDSAVYLCASIPPGGDEQYFGPGTRLTVT.

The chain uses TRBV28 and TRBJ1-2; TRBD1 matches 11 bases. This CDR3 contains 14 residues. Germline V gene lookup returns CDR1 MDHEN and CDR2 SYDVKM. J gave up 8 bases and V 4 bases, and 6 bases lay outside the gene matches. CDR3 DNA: TGTGCCAGCAGTTGGGGACAGGGGGTAGACGGCTACACCTTC. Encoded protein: CASSWGQGVDGYTF.

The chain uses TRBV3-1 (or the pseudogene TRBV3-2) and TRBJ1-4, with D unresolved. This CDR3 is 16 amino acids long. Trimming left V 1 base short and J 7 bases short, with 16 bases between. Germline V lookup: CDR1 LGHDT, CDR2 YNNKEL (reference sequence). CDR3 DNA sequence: TGTGCCAGCAGCCAAGGCTTAGGGAGCGATATTGAAAAACTGTTTTTT. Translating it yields CASSQGLGSDIEKLFF.

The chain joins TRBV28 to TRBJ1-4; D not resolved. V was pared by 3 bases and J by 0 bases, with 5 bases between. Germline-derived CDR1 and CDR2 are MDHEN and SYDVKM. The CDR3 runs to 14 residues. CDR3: CASSFTATNEKLFF. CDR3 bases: TGTGCCAGCAGTTTTACTGCAACTAATGAAAAACTGTTTTTT.

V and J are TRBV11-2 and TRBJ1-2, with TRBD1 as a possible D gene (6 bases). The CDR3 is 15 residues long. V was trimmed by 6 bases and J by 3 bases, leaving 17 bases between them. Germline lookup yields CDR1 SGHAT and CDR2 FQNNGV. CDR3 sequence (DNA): TGTGCCAGCAGATCGGCGGCGGACAGTCACTATGGCTACACCTTC. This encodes CASRSAADSHYGYTF.

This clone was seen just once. As DNA, the CDR3 is TGCGCCAGCAGCCTGGGACAGTATCAGCCCCAGCATTTT. Translating gives CASSLGQYQPQHF. The chain employs TRBV5-1 and TRBJ1-5; 7 bases agree with TRBD1. CDR1 is SGHRS and CDR2 is YFSETQ in the germline V gene. Trimming at V came to 4 bases and at J to 5 bases, leaving 3 bases not matched to a gene. This CDR3 spans 13 amino acids.

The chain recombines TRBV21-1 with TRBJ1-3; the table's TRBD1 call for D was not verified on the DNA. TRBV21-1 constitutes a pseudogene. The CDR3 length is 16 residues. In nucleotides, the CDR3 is TGTGCCAGCACCCTCACAACGCTCCGCTCTGGAAACACCATATATTTT. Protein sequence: CASTLTTLRSGNTIYF.

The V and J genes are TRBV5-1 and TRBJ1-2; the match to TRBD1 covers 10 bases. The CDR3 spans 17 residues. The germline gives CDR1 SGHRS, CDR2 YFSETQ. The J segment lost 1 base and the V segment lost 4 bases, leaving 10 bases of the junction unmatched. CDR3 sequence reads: CASSHQDRGDFNYGYTF. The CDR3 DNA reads TGCGCCAGCAGCCACCAGGACAGGGGGGATTTTAACTATGGCTACACCTTC.

The DNA of the CDR3 is TGTGCCTGGAGTGTACGGTATAGCAGGGGGCGCCTTGGCTACACCTTC. It encodes CAWSVRYSRGRLGYTF. V usage is TRBV30 and J usage is TRBJ1-2, with TRBD1 identical over 8 bases. The CDR3 totals 16 residues. Germline CDR1 is GTSNPN and CDR2 is SVGIG (reference sequence). Germline trimming cut 0 bases from V and 7 bases from J; bases unmatched to any gene: 13.

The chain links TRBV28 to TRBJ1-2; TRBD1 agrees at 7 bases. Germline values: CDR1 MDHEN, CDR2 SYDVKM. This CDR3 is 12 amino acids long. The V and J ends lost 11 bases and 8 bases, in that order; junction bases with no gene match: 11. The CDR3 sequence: CAGQRQGGGYTF. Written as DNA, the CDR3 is TGTGCCGGACAACGACAGGGCGGGGGCTACACCTTC.

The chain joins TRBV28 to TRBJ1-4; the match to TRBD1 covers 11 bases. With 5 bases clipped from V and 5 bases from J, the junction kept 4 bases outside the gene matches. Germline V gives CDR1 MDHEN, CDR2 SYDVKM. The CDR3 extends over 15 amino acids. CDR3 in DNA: TGTGCCAGCAGTCGGACAGGGGGCGCGAATGAAAAACTGTTTTTT. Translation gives CASSRTGGANEKLFF.